The 27 T cell receptor beta chains in this list originate from one sample, sequenced in a study of PD-1 blockade in mismatch repair-deficient tumors. This table comes from immunoSEQ multiplex PCR, and its TCRdb copy is limited to in-frame clones, with some not included. The sample contains some 49,000 clones, over 75% of which appear only once. Sequencing was performed on PBMCs, taken before pembrolizumab treatment. These TCRs come from an adult with mismatch repair-deficient cancer.

The V and J genes are TRBV15 and TRBJ2-5, with 12 bases identical to TRBD2. The CDR3 is 14 amino acids. V was clipped by 5 bases and J by 5 bases; unmatched bases: 3. Germline CDR1 reads LNHNV; CDR2 reads YYDKDF (reference sequence). In DNA, the CDR3 is TGTGCCACCAGCGTCACTAGCGGGAGGGAGACCCAGTACTTC. Amino acid sequence: CATSVTSGRETQYF.

Notes on this clone: At one end, the junction sequence differs from germline, possibly due to a read error. This same CDR3 is encoded by further DNA sequences in the sample. V usage is TRBV7-7 and J usage is TRBJ2-3; a weak D match, TRBD2 (5 bases). The CDR3 loop spans 15 amino acids. CDR1 SSHAT and CDR2 FNYEAQ come from the germline V gene (reference sequence). Here the CDR3 reads CASSLGGWEQDTQYF. The CDR3 bases are TGTGCTAGCAGCTTAGGCGGGTGGGAGCAAGATACGCAGTATTTT.

The chain recombines TRBV5-1 with TRBJ1-6, with D possibly TRBD1 on 5 matching bases. The length of the CDR3 is 14 residues. V shed 0 bases and J shed 8 bases, with 9 bases lying between them. Germline CDR1 is SGHRS and CDR2 is YFSETQ. DNA of the CDR3: TGCGCCAGCAGCTTGGCAGGGATGGATTCACCCCTCCACTTT. Protein sequence: CASSLAGMDSPLHF.

The chain links TRBV10-3 to TRBJ2-7; the D gene is possibly TRBD2 (6 bases). Trimming took off 11 bases at V and 5 bases at J, with 25 bases between the two ends. Germline V CDR1 and CDR2: ENHRY, SYGVKD. The CDR3 has 15 residues. CDR3 sequence reads: CAVSDGGSFLNEQYF. DNA of the CDR3: TGTGCCGTGTCCGACGGGGGATCCTTCCTTAACGAGCAGTACTTC.

This chain joins TRBV6-5 and TRBJ2-7; a weak D match, TRBD1 (5 bases). Germline CDR1 is MNHEY and CDR2 is SVGAGI. The CDR3 extends over 13 amino acids. The V gene lost 0 bases and the J gene lost 3 bases, with 6 bases spanning the gap. Here the CDR3 DNA reads TGTGCCAGCAGTTACTCGACAGACTACGAGCAGTACTTC. This codes for CASSYSTDYEQYF.

The chain is built from TRBV19 and TRBJ2-5; 8 bases align to TRBD2. Trimming at V came to 4 bases and at J to 2 bases, leaving 12 bases not matched to a gene. This CDR3 is built from 17 residues. Germline loops: CDR1 LNHDA, CDR2 SQIVND (reference sequence). The CDR3 protein is CASSTLGAGEGQETQYF. Here the CDR3 DNA reads TGTGCCAGTAGTACTCTTGGAGCGGGAGAAGGGCAAGAGACCCAGTACTTC. Combining the CDR3 with reference TRBV19 and TRBJ2-5 gives the whole variable domain DGGITQSPKYLFRKEGQNVTLSCEQNLNHDAMYWYRQDPGQGLRLIYYSQIVNDFQKGDIAEGYSVSREKKESFPLTVTSAQKNPTAFYLCASSTLGAGEGQETQYFGPGTRLLVL.

There are a few counts of this clone. J is TRBJ1-4 and V is TRBV30, with no clear D. Trimming took off 6 bases at V and 0 bases at J, with 2 bases between the two ends. The CDR3 totals 11 residues. The germline V gene encodes CDR1 GTSNPN and CDR2 SVGIG (reference sequence). The CDR3 DNA reads TGTGCCTGCGCAACTAATGAAAAACTGTTTTTT. Encoded protein: CACATNEKLFF.

J is TRBJ2-5 and V is TRBV5-1; D gene unclear. CDR3 length: 16 residues. CDR1 is SGHRS and CDR2 is YFSETQ in the germline V gene. The germline V and J ends were trimmed by 0 bases and 1 base, with 13 bases remaining between them. CDR3 sequence: CASSLEPNQLQETQYF. CDR3 DNA: TGCGCCAGCAGCTTGGAACCAAACCAACTCCAAGAGACCCAGTACTTC.

The chain recombines TRBV6-1 with TRBJ2-1; 14 positions agree with TRBD2. CDR3 length equals 15 residues. CDR1 MNHNS and CDR2 SASEGT come from the germline V gene. The junction had 2 bases not matched to a gene; V was cut back by 6 bases and J by 4 bases. For the CDR3, the DNA is TGTGCCAGCAGGAGGACTAGCGGGAGGTACAATGAGCAGTTCTTC. Translated, it gives CASRRTSGRYNEQFF.

This clone was seen a few times. The chain carries TRBV10-3 and TRBJ2-1; 14 bases fit TRBD2. V dropped 10 bases and J dropped 8; count of bases not matched to a gene: 7. The CDR3 is 14 amino acids. Germline CDR1 reads ENHRY; CDR2 reads SYGVKD. Written as DNA, the CDR3 is TGTGCCACCGAAGGGACTAGCGGGAGCTATGAGCAGTTCTTC. Translated, it gives CATEGTSGSYEQFF.

The rearrangement uses TRBV5-4 and TRBJ2-3; weak D call: TRBD1 (5 bases). From germline, CDR1 is SGHNT and CDR2 YYREEE (reference sequence). CDR3 length: 14 residues. V dropped 1 base and J dropped 11 bases, with 17 bases sitting between them. The CDR3 DNA reads as TGTGCCAGCAGCTTGCCCGGACACCCTAATGGGCAGTATTTT. Translation gives CASSLPGHPNGQYF.

The CDR3 sequence: CASGFPRGGLRTDTQYF. As DNA, the CDR3 is TGTGCTAGTGGTTTTCCGAGGGGTGGCTTACGCACAGATACGCAGTATTTT. The rearrangement uses TRBV12-5 and TRBJ2-3, with D tentatively TRBD1 or TRBD2 (5 bases each). Trimming shortened V by 3 bases and J by 1 base, and 17 bases separated the two germline ends. The CDR3 is 17 amino acids. Germline CDR1 reads LGHNT; CDR2 reads FRNRAP. Using reference TRBV12-5 and TRBJ2-3 for the parts outside the CDR3, the full variable domain is DARVTQTPRHKVTEMGQEVTMRCQPILGHNTVFWYRQTMMQGLELLAYFRNRAPLDDSGMPKDRFSAEMPDATLATLKIQPSEPRDSAVYFCASGFPRGGLRTDTQYFGPGTRLTVL.

This chain links TRBV11-2 with TRBJ1-1, with D maybe TRBD1 (6 bases). Trimming removed 0 bases at V and 5 bases at J, with 13 bases between. Germline V gene sequence: CDR1 SGHAT, CDR2 FQNNGV. The CDR3 extends over 15 amino acids. CDR3 sequence (DNA): TGTGCCAGCAGCTTAGATCACCGGGGGCTTACTGAAGCTTTCTTT. Amino acid sequence: CASSLDHRGLTEAFF.

This chain links TRBV18 with TRBJ2-6, with TRBD1 as a possible D gene (6 bases). CDR1 and CDR2 (germline): KGHSH, LQKENI. The V end was cut by 4 bases, the J end by 1 base, with 11 bases between. The CDR3 totals 16 residues. CDR3 region: CASSLDQGSGANVLTF. The CDR3 region has the DNA TGTGCCAGCTCACTGGATCAGGGGTCTGGGGCCAACGTCCTGACTTTC.

The V gene is TRBV6-5, the J gene TRBJ2-3, with D unresolved. CDR1 is MNHEY, CDR2 SVGAGI, per germline. V shed 7 bases and J shed 4 bases, with 12 bases lying between them. This CDR3 contains 13 residues. Here the CDR3 DNA reads TGTGCCAGCATGTGGTCCTCTGCAGATACGCAGTATTTT. Translation gives CASMWSSADTQYF.

The V and J genes are TRBV12-5 and TRBJ2-5, with D tentatively TRBD1 (6 bases). Trimming shortened V by 3 bases and J by 4 bases, and 15 bases separated the two germline ends. The CDR3 runs to 15 residues. Germline values: CDR1 LGHNT, CDR2 FRNRAP. For the CDR3, the DNA is TGTGCTAGTGGTTTCGGGGAAGGGGGTAGAGAGACCCAGTACTTC. It codes for CASGFGEGGRETQYF.

The V gene is TRBV28, the J gene TRBJ2-7; D remains ambiguous. Germline values: CDR1 MDHEN, CDR2 SYDVKM. This CDR3 is built from 16 residues. V was cut by 5 bases and J by 0 bases, with 17 bases left in between. CDR3 bases: TGTGCCAGCAGTCCTTATAGTGCCCTGAGCTCCTACGAGCAGTACTTC. It encodes CASSPYSALSSYEQYF.

This sequence joins TRBV23-1 and TRBJ2-1; D might be TRBD1 (5 bases). TRBV23-1 is an ORF, with its function uncertain. Trimming took off 6 bases at V and 6 bases at J, with 12 bases between the two ends. The CDR3 has 13 amino acids. The chain's CDR3 is CASRPRALNEQFF. In DNA, the CDR3 is TGCGCCAGCAGGCCCAGGGCCCTCAATGAGCAGTTCTTC.

The rearrangement joins TRBV21-1 to TRBJ2-1; the tabulated D call, TRBD1, remains unverified against the DNA. TRBV21-1 is a pseudogene locus. This CDR3 is 19 amino acids long. CDR3 protein: CASPGDYLRGQRSYNEQFF. The CDR3 bases are TGTGCCAGCCCGGGAGATTACCTCAGGGGACAGCGCTCCTACAATGAGCAGTTCTTC.

The chain combines TRBV5-1 with TRBJ2-7; 8 nucleotides match TRBD1. V shed 0 bases and J 4 bases; nucleotides not matched to a gene: 3. Per germline, CDR1 SGHRS and CDR2 YFSETQ. The CDR3 runs 14 residues. This chain's CDR3 is CASSLVGQGYEQYF. The DNA for the CDR3 is TGCGCCAGCAGCTTGGTTGGACAGGGTTACGAGCAGTACTTC.

V and J are TRBV9 and TRBJ2-7; 14 positions match TRBD2. The CDR3 runs 17 residues. CDR1 SGDLS and CDR2 YYNGEE come from the germline V gene. The J segment lost 6 bases and the V segment lost 0 bases, leaving 8 bases of the junction unmatched. The CDR3 bases are TGTGCCAGCAGCGTAGCCGGGACTAGCGGGGGAGCAGGCGAGCAGTACTTC. Residues: CASSVAGTSGGAGEQYF.

This clone was seen only once. This chain connects TRBV5-1 to TRBJ1-1; possibly TRBD1 for D (5 bases). CDR3 length: 16 residues. V was cut by 0 bases and J by 1 base, with 13 bases left in between. Germline-derived CDR1 and CDR2 are SGHRS and YFSETQ. The chain's CDR3 is CASSLAMGQKNTEAFF. CDR3 DNA sequence: TGCGCCAGCAGCTTGGCCATGGGGCAGAAGAACACTGAAGCTTTCTTT.

V gene TRBV9 combines with J gene TRBJ2-1; TRBD2 agrees at 14 bases. V lost 4 bases and J lost 7; bases outside the gene matches: 10. The length of the CDR3 is 17 residues. Germline assignment: CDR1 SGDLS and CDR2 YYNGEE. Here the CDR3 DNA reads TGTGCCAGCAGCCCCCAGCCTCGGACTAGCGGGAGGAATGAGCAGTTCTTC. Translated: CASSPQPRTSGRNEQFF.

CDR3 sequence: CSGEWLGGFGNEQFF. The CDR3 nucleotides read TGCAGCGGGGAGTGGTTAGGTGGCTTTGGGAATGAGCAGTTCTTC. The chain has TRBV29-1 and TRBJ2-1; tentative D call: TRBD2 (5 bases). CDR1 and CDR2 (germline): SQVTM, ANQGSEA. This CDR3 spans 15 amino acids. Trimming took 7 bases from V and 7 from J, leaving 23 bases between them.

This chain connects TRBV13 to TRBJ2-7; 10 nucleotides align to TRBD2. Germline values: CDR1 PRHDT, CDR2 FYEKMQ (reference sequence). This CDR3 contains 14 residues. The J segment lost 4 bases and the V segment lost 4 bases, leaving 4 bases of the junction unmatched. In DNA, the CDR3 is TGTGCCAGCAGCTCTAGCGGGAGTACTTACGAGCAGTACTTC. Translation gives CASSSSGSTYEQYF.

This clone was seen once. V is TRBV7-2 and J is TRBJ2-1; 10 positions agree with TRBD2. V gave up 1 base and J gave up 7 bases; unmatched junction bases: 4. The CDR3 runs to 15 residues. Germline V lookup: CDR1 SGHTA, CDR2 FQGNSA. CDR3 sequence: CASSLELAGRNEQFF. The CDR3 DNA is TGTGCCAGCAGCTTAGAACTAGCGGGACGTAATGAGCAGTTCTTC.

J is TRBJ2-2 and V is TRBV12-5; the D is unclear. The germline V and J ends were trimmed by 1 base and 1 base, with 7 bases remaining between them. Germline V lookup: CDR1 LGHNT, CDR2 FRNRAP. There are 15 residues in the CDR3. The CDR3 region is CASGLDSRNTGELFF. The CDR3 nucleotides are TGTGCTAGTGGTTTGGACTCGAGGAACACCGGGGAGCTGTTTTTT.